This entry concerns a single T cell receptor beta chain. Its target is not known. This entry is derived from a study of OX40 agonist ivuxolimab in advanced cancers. About the research overall: One hepatocellular carcinoma and a couple of cutaneous melanoma patients partially responded.

TCRdb's copy holds only in-frame clones and misses some; the assay was immunoSEQ multiplex PCR. The repertoire has over 75,000 clones, about 93% of them found once; the top ten carry 1% to 1.3%. With autoimmune disease history or systemic immunosuppression, patients were excluded. V trimming: 3 bases; J trimming: 10 bases; junction bases outside the gene matches: 9. This CDR3 comprises 14 residues. The germline V gene encodes CDR1 GTSNPN and CDR2 SVGIG (reference sequence). Study results and limitations: Relative to CD4+, CD8+ T cells held more expanded clones on average.

The chain uses TRBV30 and TRBJ1-6; 7 bases are a match to TRBD1. The clonotype was recovered from an adult with an advanced solid tumor such as melanoma, head and neck, liver or kidney cancer. The source was CD4+ or CD8+ T cells sorted from blood, collected in a trial of the OX40 agonist ivuxolimab. CDR3 bases: TGTGCCTGGAGGATGACAGGGATTCGGTCACCCCTCCACTTT. It is translated as CAWRMTGIRSPLHF.